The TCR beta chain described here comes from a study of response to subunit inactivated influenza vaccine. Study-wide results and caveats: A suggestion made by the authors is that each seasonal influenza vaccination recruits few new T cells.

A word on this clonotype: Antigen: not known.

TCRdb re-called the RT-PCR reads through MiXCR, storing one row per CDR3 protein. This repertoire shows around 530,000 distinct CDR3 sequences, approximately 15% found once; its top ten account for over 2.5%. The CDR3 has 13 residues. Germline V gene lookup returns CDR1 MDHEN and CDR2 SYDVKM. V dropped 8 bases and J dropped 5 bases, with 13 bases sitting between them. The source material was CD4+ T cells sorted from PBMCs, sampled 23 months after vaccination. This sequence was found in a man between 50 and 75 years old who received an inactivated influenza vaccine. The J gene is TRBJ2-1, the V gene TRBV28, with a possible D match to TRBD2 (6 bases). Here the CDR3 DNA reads TGTGCCAGCCGGGGGTTTAAGGACAATGAGCAGTTCTTC. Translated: CASRGFKDNEQFF.